These T cell receptor beta chains were read from a single sample in a study of beta chain features in type 1 diabetes. Assay: immunoSEQ multiplex PCR; the TCRdb copy retains only in-frame clones and omits some. The sample has hundreds of thousands of clones, over 12% seen once. The sequenced sample was naive CD4+ T cells from blood. The receptors shown here come from a man younger than 35 with type 1 diabetes. Each CDR3 is given with its conserved first and last residue. The order of the fields is V gene, clone size, D gene, J gene, CDR3 DNA, CDR3 protein. A D gene is named only where the DNA matches it firmly. Not every row has a clone size; where given, it reads once, few, many or a size class.

>TRBV15|NA|TRBD2|TRBJ2-3
TGTGCCACCAGCCCCCGTTTAGCGGGGGTCACAGATACGCAGTATTTT
CATSPRLAGVTDTQYF
>TRBV5-6|NA|NA|TRBJ2-7
TGTGCCAGCAGCTTCAAGCGGACCTCCTACGAGCAGTACTTC
CASSFKRTSYEQYF
>TRBV28|few|TRBD1|TRBJ1-5
TGTGCCAGCAATGACAGGGGCAATCAGCCCCAGCATTTT
CASNDRGNQPQHF
>TRBV6-1|NA|TRBD2|TRBJ2-7
TGTGCCAGCAGTGAATTAGGGGGGCTAGCGGGAGGACCTGCGTGGGAGCAGTACTTC
CASSELGGLAGGPAWEQYF
>TRBV7-9|NA|TRBD1|TRBJ2-5
TGTGCCAGCAGCGCACACAGGGGGGTACGGAACCAAGAGACCCAGTACTTC
CASSAHRGVRNQETQYF
>TRBV18|few|TRBD1|TRBJ2-2
TGTGCCAGCTCACCACAAGGGACAGGCCCCACCGGGGAGCTGTTTTTT
CASSPQGTGPTGELFF
>TRBV4-2|NA|NA|TRBJ2-5
TGTGCCAGCAGCCAAGACCCCACCCCTCTAGGTCCCACCCAGTACTTC
CASSQDPTPLGPTQYF
>TRBV6-5|few|TRBD1|TRBJ1-1
TGTGCCAGCAGTTACCAGGGGGCAATGAACACTGAAGCTTTCTTT
CASSYQGAMNTEAFF
>TRBV7-9|NA|TRBD1|TRBJ2-4
TGTGCCAGCAGCTCTCACCCCCTTGACAGGGGATACATTCAGTACTTC
CASSSHPLDRGYIQYF
>TRBV29-1|many|TRBD1|TRBJ2-6
TGCAGCGTGGACAGGGGCGCTGGGGCCAACGTCCTGACTTTC
CSVDRGAGANVLTF
>TRBV2|few|NA|TRBJ2-7
TGTGCCAGCAGCATGAGTCGGGTCGGCGAGCAGTACTTC
CASSMSRVGEQYF
>TRBV7-9|few|NA|TRBJ1-1
TGTGCCAGCAGCTTAGAAGGGCCCCTGGGAGGTTTCTTT
CASSLEGPLGGFF
>TRBV2|few|NA|TRBJ2-7
TGTGCCAGCAGTGTAGAACAGGGTTGGTACGAGCAGTACTTC
CASSVEQGWYEQYF
>TRBV2|NA|TRBD2|TRBJ2-1
TGTGCCAGCAGACCAGGGACTAGCGTGTACAATGAGCAGTTCTTC
CASRPGTSVYNEQFF
>TRBV5-4|few|TRBD2|TRBJ2-1
TGTGCCAGCAGCTTGGGGCTAGCGGGAGGGCCTGGTATAGATGAGCAGTTCTTC
CASSLGLAGGPGIDEQFF
>TRBV30|NA|NA|TRBJ2-4
TGTGCCTGGCAACTGCCCAACAAAAACATTCAGTACTTC
CAWQLPNKNIQYF
>TRBV30|NA|NA|TRBJ1-4
TGTGCCTGGAGTTATGTAGGGGATGAAAAACTGTTTTTT
CAWSYVGDEKLFF
>TRBV28|NA|NA|TRBJ2-3
TGTGCCAGCAGTTCCGCCGCCGTGGAGGGTACGCAGTATTTT
CASSSAAVEGTQYF
>TRBV19|few|NA|TRBJ2-7
TGTGCCAGTAGTATAGCGAGGTCCTCCTCCTACGAGCAGTACTTC
CASSIARSSSYEQYF
>TRBV2|NA|NA|TRBJ1-2
TGTGCCAGCAGGAAACAGGGAATTAAGGGTGGCTACACCTTC
CASRKQGIKGGYTF
>TRBV10-3|few|NA|TRBJ1-1
TGTGCCATCAGTGAGACAGGGTTTGAAGCTTTCTTT
CAISETGFEAFF
>TRBV7-2|few|TRBD1|TRBJ1-3
TGTGCCAGCAGCTTAAGGGGGCCCGGAAACACCATATATTTT
CASSLRGPGNTIYF
>TRBV30|NA|NA|TRBJ2-3
TGTGCCTGGAGTGCGGGGTCTAGCGCCGGGGATACGCAGTATTTT
CAWSAGSSAGDTQYF
>TRBV7-9|many|TRBD2|TRBJ2-3
TGTGCCAGCACCCGGGGGGAGTTGCCCACAGATACGCAGTATTTT
CASTRGELPTDTQYF
>TRBV10-2|few|NA|TRBJ1-2
TGCGCCAGCAGTGATCTCGGTTCCTACTATGGCTACACCTTC
CASSDLGSYYGYTF
>TRBV9|few|NA|TRBJ1-2
TGTGCCAGCAGCGTATCCCCCGGTCCCTATGGCTACACCTTC
CASSVSPGPYGYTF
>TRBV5-4|few|TRBD2|TRBJ2-5
TGTGCCAGCACAAAGCGGGACGGAGAGACCCAGTACTTC
CASTKRDGETQYF
>TRBV7-2|few|TRBD1|TRBJ1-1
TGTGCCAGCAGCTTTCAGGGACAGGGGCACACTGAAGCTTTCTTT
CASSFQGQGHTEAFF
>TRBV2|few|TRBD2|TRBJ2-5
TGTGCCAGCACCCGGGGGGGTCGTCTGCACTTC
CASTRGGRLHF
>TRBV5-4|few|TRBD2|TRBJ2-3
TGTGCCAGCAGTGATGCGCGGGGAGGGGATACGCAGTATTTT
CASSDARGGDTQYF
>TRBV19|few|NA|TRBJ2-2
TGTGCCAGTAGTGGGGCCTTACGCGGGGAGCTGTTTTTT
CASSGALRGELFF
>TRBV7-2|NA|NA|TRBJ2-5
TGTGCCAGCAGCGGCCTAGGGGGGGGGAGCCAAGAGACCCAGTACTTC
CASSGLGGGSQETQYF
>TRBV6-1|NA|TRBD2|TRBJ2-7
TGTGCCAGCGGAGGACTAGCGGGAGTAGGTCAGTACTTC
CASGGLAGVGQYF
>TRBV5-1|NA|TRBD2|TRBJ2-1
TGCGCCAGCAGCCCCTCGGGGGCGGGAGGGCCCCATGGGGAGCAGTTCTTC
CASSPSGAGGPHGEQFF
>TRBV10-3|few|TRBD1|TRBJ1-1
TGTGCCATCAGAACCGACAGGGGTCCTGAAGCTTTCTTT
CAIRTDRGPEAFF
>TRBV30|few|NA|TRBJ2-7
TGTGCCTTGTCCCCTCGACAGTGGGATACCGAGCAGTACTTC
CALSPRQWDTEQYF
>TRBV2|few|TRBD1|TRBJ2-7
TGTGCCAGCAGTCAAAACGGACAGGCCTACGAGCAGTACTTC
CASSQNGQAYEQYF
>TRBV14|few|NA|TRBJ2-1
TGTGCCAGCAGCCAACCCGGGGGCAATGAGCAGTTCTTC
CASSQPGGNEQFF
>TRBV2|NA|NA|TRBJ1-2
TGTGCCAGCAGTGAAAATCAGGCTGGCTACACCTTC
CASSENQAGYTF
>TRBV5-1|NA|TRBD1|TRBJ2-3
TGCGCCAGCAGCCCTAGGACAGGGGTCACAGATACGCAGTATTTT
CASSPRTGVTDTQYF
>TRBV19|few|NA|TRBJ1-1
TGTGCCAGTAGTATTAGACAGGATGGGACTGAAGCTTTCTTT
CASSIRQDGTEAFF
>TRBV29-1|NA|NA|TRBJ2-5
TGCAGCGTTGAAGCCCACGTAAGCGAGACCCAGTACTTC
CSVEAHVSETQYF
>TRBV19|few|TRBD1|TRBJ2-6
TGTGCCAGTAGTATTAACCCCGGCAGGGGGCGACGCTCTGGGGCCAACGTCCTGACTTTC
CASSINPGRGRRSGANVLTF
>TRBV7-9|NA|NA|TRBJ1-1
TGTGCCAGCAGCCCCCCCTTGGAGGCCACTGAAGCTTTCTTT
CASSPPLEATEAFF
>TRBV5-1|few|TRBD2|TRBJ2-7
TGCGCCAGCAGCTTGGGGACGGGACTAGCGGGAGAGGTCTACGAGCAGTACTTC
CASSLGTGLAGEVYEQYF
>TRBV6-5|NA|NA|TRBJ2-5
TGTGCCAGCAGTTACAAAATTCGGGAGACCCAGTACTTC
CASSYKIRETQYF
>TRBV7-9|NA|NA|TRBJ2-4
TGTGCCAGCAGCTTATTACCGGTAGCCAAAAACATTCAGTACTTC
CASSLLPVAKNIQYF
>TRBV7-2|NA|TRBD1|TRBJ2-7
TGTGCCAGCAGCTTGGGACAGGATTGGTACGAGCAGTACTTC
CASSLGQDWYEQYF
>TRBV7-6|NA|TRBD1|TRBJ1-2
TGTGCCAGCAGCCCAGACAGGGAGTTCGGCTACACCTTC
CASSPDREFGYTF
>TRBV7-9|NA|TRBD1|TRBJ1-2
TGTGCCAGCAGCTCTCAGACAGGGAGTGGCTACACCTTC
CASSSQTGSGYTF
>TRBV4-2|NA|TRBD2|TRBJ2-7
TGTGCCAGCAGCCAAACCCCGGGACTAGCGGGAGGGCCCTCCTACGAGCAGTACTTC
CASSQTPGLAGGPSYEQYF